Shown below are 29 T cell receptor beta chains from a single sample sequenced in a study of shared clonotypes between healthy human individuals. Sequenced by immunoSEQ multiplex PCR; TCRdb stores in-frame clones only, minus some. This sample has roughly 1,800,000 clones, with about 95% found just once. Positive CCR7 selection of CD45RO-negative cells yielded the naive CD8 cells, and terminally differentiated effector memory CD45RA+ cells were excluded. Sequencing was performed on naive CD8+ T cells sorted from blood. These receptors all come from a man younger than 35 in good health.

This chain joins TRBV5-1 and TRBJ1-6, with 7 bases aligning to TRBD1. From germline, CDR1 is SGHRS and CDR2 YFSETQ. CDR3 size: 15 residues. The trim removed 0 bases at V and 8 bases at J, leaving 5 bases unmatched. In nucleotides, the CDR3 is TGCGCCAGCAGCTTGGCGGGACAGAACTATTCACCCCTCCACTTT. Translated: CASSLAGQNYSPLHF.

The chain employs TRBV19 and TRBJ2-1; no clear D gene. CDR3 length: 13 residues. The V gene's germline CDR1 is LNHDA and CDR2 SQIVND (reference sequence). V was clipped by 5 bases and J by 2 bases, with 7 bases between them. The DNA for the CDR3 is TGTGCCAGTAGTCAACTTGCCTACAATGAGCAGTTCTTC. It translates to CASSQLAYNEQFF.

The sample holds one count of this clone. The rearrangement links TRBV7-9 to TRBJ1-5; D not resolved. Germline V gives CDR1 SEHNR, CDR2 FQNEAQ (reference sequence). Trimming cost V 5 bases and J 7 bases, with 12 bases left between them. The CDR3 covers 13 residues. CDR3: CASSREPGQPQHF. CDR3 nucleotide sequence: TGTGCCAGCAGCCGGGAACCCGGGCAGCCCCAGCATTTT.

J is TRBJ2-5 and V is TRBV5-1; D is perhaps TRBD1 or TRBD2 (7 bases each). Germline assignment: CDR1 SGHRS and CDR2 YFSETQ. V lost 4 bases, J lost 2 bases, and 15 bases lay in between. The CDR3 contains 15 residues. The CDR3 nucleotides are TGCGCCAGCAGCCAGGGGGGGACCCGGCAAGAGACCCAGTACTTC. This sequence encodes CASSQGGTRQETQYF.

The chain has TRBV5-6 and TRBJ2-7, with unresolved D. Trimming took 4 bases from V and 8 from J, leaving 13 bases between them. Per germline, CDR1 SGHDT and CDR2 YYEEEE. This CDR3 spans 12 amino acids. The CDR3 DNA is TGTGCCAGCAGCGCCGACCCCTCGCAGCAGTACTTC. This codes for CASSADPSQQYF.

This clone was observed a single time. The J gene is TRBJ1-1, the V gene TRBV28; D unresolved. V dropped 3 bases and J dropped 9 bases, with 5 bases sitting between them. Germline V lookup: CDR1 MDHEN, CDR2 SYDVKM. The CDR3 contains 10 residues. CDR3 nucleotide sequence: TGTGCCAGCAGTTTTAACAAAGCTTTCTTT. It is translated as CASSFNKAFF.

The chain is built from TRBV5-4 and TRBJ1-6; D is undetermined. Germline CDR1 SGHNT, CDR2 YYREEE (reference sequence). V was pared by 0 bases and J by 7 bases, with 11 bases between. CDR3 length equals 15 residues. CDR3: CASSLAKGGNSPLHF. CDR3 nucleotides: TGTGCCAGCAGCTTGGCCAAGGGAGGGAATTCACCCCTCCACTTT.

The gene calls are TRBV4-1 and TRBJ1-1; possible D gene TRBD1, 6 bases. Trimming took off 3 bases at V and 4 bases at J, with 15 bases between the two ends. The CDR3 consists of 15 residues. In germline, CDR1 is MGHRA, CDR2 YSYEKL. CDR3 DNA: TGCGCCAGCAGCCACGATTCAGGGGCTGGCACTGAAGCTTTCTTT. The encoded protein is CASSHDSGAGTEAFF.

The rearrangement uses TRBV13 and TRBJ2-7, with D possibly matching TRBD2 (5 bases). V shed 5 bases and J shed 1 base, with 9 bases lying between them. The CDR3 has 13 amino acids. Germline CDR1 and CDR2: PRHDT and FYEKMQ (reference sequence). The CDR3: CASSQWESYEQYF. The CDR3, as DNA: TGTGCCAGCAGCCAGTGGGAGTCCTACGAGCAGTACTTC.

The gene calls are TRBV6-5 and TRBJ2-1; no reliable D call. The CDR3 is 14 amino acids. The germline V gene has CDR1 MNHEY and CDR2 SVGAGI. Trimming took off 5 bases at V and 1 base at J, with 9 bases between the two ends. The CDR3 loop reads CASSQEVSYNEQFF. The CDR3 DNA reads as TGTGCCAGCAGTCAAGAGGTATCCTACAATGAGCAGTTCTTC.

The chain recombines TRBV2 with TRBJ2-5, with 9 bases aligning to TRBD1. The CDR3 extends over 15 amino acids. Germline assignment: CDR1 SNHLY and CDR2 FYNNEI. Germline trimming cut 8 bases from V and 5 bases from J; bases unmatched to any gene: 12. The CDR3 nucleotides are TGTGCCAGCGTTTATGAGACAGGGGGATGGGAGACCCAGTACTTC. Translation gives CASVYETGGWETQYF.

This clone appeared a single time. The chain uses TRBV4-1 and TRBJ2-3; D ambiguous. V was cut by 1 base and J by 3 bases, with 17 bases left in between. The CDR3 totals 17 residues. CDR1 and CDR2 (germline): MGHRA, YSYEKL. The CDR3 nucleotides read TGCGCCAGCAGCCAAGTCCATGGTAGTCTAGGGACAGATACGCAGTATTTT. This sequence encodes CASSQVHGSLGTDTQYF.

With regard to this clone: Other nucleotide sequences from this sample produce the same CDR3. The V call is TRBV5-4, the J call TRBJ2-7; the match to TRBD1 covers 8 bases. Losses at the gene ends were 3 bases for V and 3 bases for J; bases not matched to a gene: 2. Germline V gives CDR1 SGHNT, CDR2 YYREEE (reference sequence). The CDR3 loop spans 13 amino acids. The CDR3: CASSSGQGYEQYF. CDR3 in DNA: TGTGCCAGCAGCTCAGGACAGGGCTACGAGCAGTACTTC. Filled out from reference TRBV5-4 and TRBJ2-7, the complete variable domain reads ETGVTQSPTHLIKTRGQQVTLRCSSQSGHNTVSWYQQALGQGPQFIFQYYREEENGRGNFPPRFSGLQFPNYSSELNVNALELDDSALYLCASSSGQGYEQYFGPGTRLTVT.

The chain links TRBV10-2 to TRBJ1-5, with D uncertain. The CDR3 runs 10 residues. Germline V CDR1 and CDR2: WSHSY, SAAADI. Deletions cut 5 bases from V and 9 bases from J, with 5 bases between. This chain's CDR3 is CASSFMPQHF. CDR3 sequence (DNA): TGCGCCAGCAGTTTTATGCCCCAGCATTTT.

The sample holds a few counts of this clone. The chain couples TRBV6-1 to TRBJ1-2, with D perhaps TRBD1 (5 bases). Germline CDR1 MNHNS, CDR2 SASEGT. The CDR3 spans 13 residues. V dropped 10 bases and J dropped 8 bases, with 20 bases sitting between them. CDR3 in amino acids: CATEKYRRDGYTF. The CDR3 DNA sequence: TGTGCCACCGAAAAGTACAGGAGGGACGGCTACACCTTC.

The chain carries TRBV5-6 and TRBJ1-6, with a tentative D call TRBD1 (5 bases). The germline V gene has CDR1 SGHDT and CDR2 YYEEEE. CDR3 length: 17 amino acids. Trimming stripped 0 bases from V and 5 bases from J, with 15 bases between. As DNA, the CDR3 is TGTGCCAGCAGCTTGGCCTGGGGCCTTCTGGATAATTCACCCCTCCACTTT. Protein: CASSLAWGLLDNSPLHF.

This chain links TRBV19 with TRBJ1-5, with D possibly matching TRBD1 (5 bases). Between the trimmed V and J ends, which lost 0 bases and 7 bases, there was a span of 10 bases. The CDR3 has 14 amino acids. In germline, CDR1 is LNHDA, CDR2 SQIVND (reference sequence). CDR3 nucleotides: TGTGCCAGTAGTATAGACGTGGGGGAGCAGCCCCAGCATTTT. Translation gives CASSIDVGEQPQHF.

The rearrangement joins TRBV7-9 to TRBJ1-2, with no clear D. This CDR3 spans 17 amino acids. Deletions cut 5 bases from V and 1 base from J, with 20 bases between. CDR1 is SEHNR, CDR2 FQNEAQ, per germline (reference sequence). The CDR3 DNA is TGTGCCAGCAGCGCAGGATTCCCAGGAAGCGGTAACTATGGCTACACCTTC. Translation gives CASSAGFPGSGNYGYTF. Looking up the rest from reference TRBV7-9 and TRBJ1-2 gives the full variable domain: DTGVSQNPRHKITKRGQNVTFRCDPISEHNRLYWYRQTLGQGPEFLTYFQNEAQLEKSRLLSDRFSAERPKGSFSTLEIQRTEQGDSAMYLCASSAGFPGSGNYGYTFGSGTRLTVV.

J is TRBJ1-1 and V is TRBV6-5; 7 bases line up with TRBD1. This CDR3 spans 14 amino acids. The trim removed 6 bases at V and 0 bases at J, leaving 4 bases unmatched. The V gene's germline CDR1 is MNHEY and CDR2 SVGAGI. CDR3 amino acids: CASRAGQMNTEAFF. The DNA for the CDR3 is TGTGCCAGCAGAGCGGGACAGATGAACACTGAAGCTTTCTTT.

As DNA, the CDR3 is TGTGCCAGCAGCCCCGGGACTTACGAGGCGCAGTATTTT. Translated, it gives CASSPGTYEAQYF. The chain carries TRBV5-6 and TRBJ2-3; the D gene is possibly TRBD2 (6 bases). The V end was cut by 4 bases, the J end by 10 bases, with 16 bases between. From germline, CDR1 is SGHDT and CDR2 YYEEEE. The CDR3 has 13 amino acids. The full variable domain, its missing parts supplied by reference TRBV5-6 and TRBJ2-3, is DAGVTQSPTHLIKTRGQQVTLRCSPKSGHDTVSWYQQALGQGPQFIFQYYEEEERQRGNFPDRFSGHQFPNYSSELNVNALLLGDSALYLCASSPGTYEAQYFGPGTRLTVL.

The chain joins TRBV27 to TRBJ1-5, with D unresolved. The CDR3 loop spans 14 amino acids. V dropped 6 bases and J dropped 3 bases, with 12 bases sitting between them. Germline CDR1 and CDR2: MNHEY and SMNVEV (reference sequence). CDR3 DNA: TGTGCCAGCAGCGGACGGAGTTTCAATCAGCCCCAGCATTTT. Translated: CASSGRSFNQPQHF.

This rearrangement joins TRBV19 to TRBJ2-5; TRBD1 aligns across 8 bases. The CDR3 has 15 amino acids. With 3 bases clipped from V and 2 bases from J, the junction kept 5 bases outside the gene matches. Germline V CDR1 and CDR2: LNHDA, SQIVND (reference sequence). The CDR3 DNA sequence: TGTGCCAGTAGTATCGGGACAGGAACACAAGAGACCCAGTACTTC. It is translated as CASSIGTGTQETQYF.

The J gene is TRBJ2-3, the V gene TRBV28; D unclear. The CDR3 extends over 14 amino acids. CDR1 is MDHEN and CDR2 is SYDVKM in the germline V gene. The ends were cut back, 2 bases at V and 6 bases at J, with 12 bases in the middle. CDR3 residues: CASSLERDTDTQYF. The CDR3 DNA follows: TGTGCCAGCAGTTTAGAAAGGGATACGGATACGCAGTATTTT.

This clone was counted a single time. This CDR3 reads CASSFLTATSYEQYF. CDR3 sequence (DNA): TGTGCCAGCAGCTTTCTGACAGCCACCTCCTACGAGCAGTACTTC. The rearrangement links TRBV7-9 to TRBJ2-7, with D possibly matching TRBD1 (5 bases). The germline V and J ends were trimmed by 3 bases and 0 bases, with 12 bases remaining between them. The germline CDR1 and CDR2 sequences are SEHNR and FQNEAQ (reference sequence). CDR3 length: 15 amino acids.

This clone appeared a single time. The chain has TRBV4-1 and TRBJ2-7; no firm D call. Trimming stripped 1 base from V and 3 bases from J, with 10 bases between. Per the germline V gene, CDR1 is MGHRA and CDR2 is YSYEKL. The CDR3 has 14 residues. In DNA, the CDR3 is TGCGCCAGCAGCCAAGTGCCCCAGGACTACGAGCAGTACTTC. Its translation: CASSQVPQDYEQYF.

V is TRBV19 and J is TRBJ2-2; D unresolved. CDR1 is LNHDA and CDR2 is SQIVND in the germline V gene (reference sequence). The CDR3 runs 16 residues. Trimming stripped 4 bases from V and 4 bases from J, with 16 bases between. The CDR3 coding sequence is TGTGCCAGTAGTAAGGGTTGGATAGCAAGCACCGGGGAGCTGTTTTTT. Amino acid sequence: CASSKGWIASTGELFF.

V and J are TRBV7-6 and TRBJ2-5, with 9 bases aligning to TRBD2. This CDR3 region has 16 residues. V dropped 4 bases and J dropped 2; count of bases not matched to a gene: 8. Per germline, CDR1 SGHVS and CDR2 FNYEAQ. The CDR3 region is CASSYFSGSEQETQYF. CDR3 coding DNA: TGTGCCAGCAGCTATTTTAGCGGGAGTGAGCAAGAGACCCAGTACTTC.

The CDR3 reads CASSQGLAGVSSSYNEQFF. The CDR3 DNA is TGTGCCAGCAGTCAAGGACTAGCGGGGGTTTCCAGCTCCTACAATGAGCAGTTCTTC. The chain joins TRBV7-8 to TRBJ2-1, with TRBD2 matching over 13 bases. CDR3 length equals 19 residues. Germline CDR1 reads SGHVS; CDR2 reads FQNEAQ. V lost 6 bases and J lost 0; bases outside the gene matches: 11.

This clone showed up just a few times. This rearrangement joins TRBV30 to TRBJ2-1; D is undetermined. In germline, CDR1 is GTSNPN, CDR2 SVGIG (reference sequence). This CDR3 region has 16 residues. V lost 3 bases and J 1 base, leaving 16 bases between the germline ends. For the CDR3, the DNA is TGTGCCTGGAGCCCTGGGGTGTCGTGGTCCTACAATGAGCAGTTCTTC. It yields the protein CAWSPGVSWSYNEQFF.